This TCR beta chain originates from a study of blood T cell repertoires in COVID-19. Generated by immunoSEQ multiplex PCR, the TCRdb table keeps only in-frame clones and is missing some. The sample lists about 67,000 clones, roughly nine tenths occurring once. This CDR3 has 12 amino acids. V lost 6 bases to trimming and J lost 7 bases, with 12 bases between them. Germline V lookup: CDR1 MNHNS, CDR2 SASEGT. This TCR was sampled from a man aged 50 to 59 with active COVID-19. The sequencing input was peripheral blood. The chain uses TRBV6-1 and TRBJ1-1; D is possibly TRBD1 (5 bases). The CDR3 DNA sequence: TGTGCCAGCAGCAACAGGCACTATGAAGCTTTCTTT. Protein product: CASSNRHYEAFF.